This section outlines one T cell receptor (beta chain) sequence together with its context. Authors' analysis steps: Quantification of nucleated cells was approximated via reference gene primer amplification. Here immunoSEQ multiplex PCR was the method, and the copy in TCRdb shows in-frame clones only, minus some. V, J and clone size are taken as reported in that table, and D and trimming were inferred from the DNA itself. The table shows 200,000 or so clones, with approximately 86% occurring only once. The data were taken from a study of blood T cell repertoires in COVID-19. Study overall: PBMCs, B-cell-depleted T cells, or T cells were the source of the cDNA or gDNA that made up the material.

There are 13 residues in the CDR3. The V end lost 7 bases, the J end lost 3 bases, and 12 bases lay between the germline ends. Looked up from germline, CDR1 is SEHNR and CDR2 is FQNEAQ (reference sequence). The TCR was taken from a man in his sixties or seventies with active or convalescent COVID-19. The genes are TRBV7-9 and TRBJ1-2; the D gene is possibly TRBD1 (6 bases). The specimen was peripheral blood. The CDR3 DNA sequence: TGTGCCAGCACCCCAGGGGTCCACTATGGCTACACCTTC. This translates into CASTPGVHYGYTF.